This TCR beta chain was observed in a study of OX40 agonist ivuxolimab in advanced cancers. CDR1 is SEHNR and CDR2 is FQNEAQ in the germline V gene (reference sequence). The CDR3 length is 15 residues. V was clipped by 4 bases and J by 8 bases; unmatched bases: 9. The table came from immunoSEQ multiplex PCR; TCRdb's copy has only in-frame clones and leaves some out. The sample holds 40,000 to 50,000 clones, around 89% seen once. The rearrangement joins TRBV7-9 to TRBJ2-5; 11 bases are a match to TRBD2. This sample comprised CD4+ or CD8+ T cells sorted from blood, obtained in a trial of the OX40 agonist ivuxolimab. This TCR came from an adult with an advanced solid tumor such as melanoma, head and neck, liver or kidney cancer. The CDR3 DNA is TGTGCCAGCAGCTCGGGACTAGCGGAATCCGAAACCCAGTACTTC. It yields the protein CASSSGLAESETQYF.